The 9 T cell receptor beta chains below all came from one sample that was sequenced in a study of early T cells in non-severe SARS-CoV-2 infection. TCRdb reprocessed the 5' RACE reads with MiXCR, giving one entry per CDR3 protein. The repertoire holds roughly 120,000 distinct CDR3 sequences, with under 15% as singletons. The sample consisted of whole blood. The receptors were sampled from an adult who was a healthcare worker with PCR-confirmed SARS-CoV-2 infection or an uninfected control (not recorded which).

The chain recombines TRBV21-1 with TRBJ2-2. TRBV21-1 constitutes a pseudogene. The CDR3 totals 19 residues. The CDR3 here is CASSKVGSLTSLDTGELFF. CDR3 nucleotide sequence: TGTGCCAGCAGCAAAGTGGGCAGCCTAACAAGTTTGGACACCGGGGAGCTGTTTTTT.

The chain carries TRBV5-8 and TRBJ1-2, with no clear D. The germline CDR1 and CDR2 sequences are SGHTS and YDEGEE. Trimming cost V 1 base and J 2 bases, with 12 bases left between them. The CDR3 is 15 amino acids. Here the CDR3 DNA reads TGTGCCAGCAGCTTGTTCGGGCGCTCAAACTATGGCTACACCTTC. Translating it yields CASSLFGRSNYGYTF.

This chain uses TRBV7-9 with TRBJ1-6; no clear D gene. The V end lost 1 base, the J end lost 7 bases, and 20 bases lay between the germline ends. The CDR3 runs 18 residues. Per the germline V gene, CDR1 is SEHNR and CDR2 is FQNEAQ (reference sequence). The CDR3 DNA sequence: TGTGCCAGCAGCTTAGGCCCCGGAATTAACGGGAGGAATTCACCCCTCCACTTT. Amino acids: CASSLGPGINGRNSPLHF.

J is TRBJ1-2 and V is TRBV28, with D perhaps matching TRBD1 (5 bases). CDR3 length: 13 residues. V lost 4 bases, J lost 5 bases, and 11 bases lay in between. Germline loops: CDR1 MDHEN, CDR2 SYDVKM. CDR3 sequence (DNA): TGTGCCAGCAGTTACAGGTCCCCGTATGGCTACACCTTC. Translated, it gives CASSYRSPYGYTF.

This clonotype was found a few times. The chain employs TRBV18 and TRBJ1-2; the match to TRBD1 covers 7 bases. V was clipped by 5 bases and J by 7 bases; unmatched bases: 7. This CDR3 spans 13 amino acids. Germline CDR1 and CDR2: KGHSH and LQKENI. CDR3 region: CASSSTGQFGYTF. CDR3 coding DNA: TGTGCCAGCTCATCAACGGGACAGTTTGGCTACACCTTC.

The genes are TRBV11-2 and TRBJ2-1; D gene unclear. CDR3 length equals 13 residues. The V and J ends lost 0 bases and 6 bases respectively, with 6 bases between them. Germline CDR1 and CDR2: SGHAT and FQNNGV. The CDR3 region is CASSLEAFNEQFF. As DNA, the CDR3 is TGTGCCAGCAGCTTAGAGGCCTTCAATGAGCAGTTCTTC.

The gene calls are TRBV6-2 or TRBV6-3 and TRBJ1-1; unclear D gene. This CDR3 comprises 14 residues. The germline V gene encodes CDR1 MNHEY and CDR2 SVGEGT. V lost 6 bases, J lost 1 base, and 12 bases lay in between. The CDR3 coding sequence is TGTGCCAGCAGCGCGGCCCCAGCGAACACTGAAGCTTTCTTT. Translating gives CASSAAPANTEAFF.

This clonotype has more than one count but fewer than ten. The V call is TRBV7-9, the J call TRBJ2-3, with no clear D. Germline V gives CDR1 SEHNR, CDR2 FQNEAQ (reference sequence). The CDR3 loop spans 13 amino acids. Trimming shortened V by 5 bases and J by 4 bases, and 10 bases separated the two germline ends. CDR3 in DNA: TGTGCCAGCAGCCCCCGAAATTCAGATACGCAGTATTTT. Its translation is CASSPRNSDTQYF.

To note about this clonotype: One junction end disagrees with the germline gene, perhaps due to a read error. V is TRBV3-1 and J is TRBJ2-5; D gene unclear. The germline gives CDR1 LGHDT, CDR2 YNNKEL (reference sequence). This CDR3 is 11 amino acids long. The CDR3 spells CASSQETERNF. The CDR3 bases are TGTGCCAGCAGCCAAGAAACGGAAAGGAACTTC.